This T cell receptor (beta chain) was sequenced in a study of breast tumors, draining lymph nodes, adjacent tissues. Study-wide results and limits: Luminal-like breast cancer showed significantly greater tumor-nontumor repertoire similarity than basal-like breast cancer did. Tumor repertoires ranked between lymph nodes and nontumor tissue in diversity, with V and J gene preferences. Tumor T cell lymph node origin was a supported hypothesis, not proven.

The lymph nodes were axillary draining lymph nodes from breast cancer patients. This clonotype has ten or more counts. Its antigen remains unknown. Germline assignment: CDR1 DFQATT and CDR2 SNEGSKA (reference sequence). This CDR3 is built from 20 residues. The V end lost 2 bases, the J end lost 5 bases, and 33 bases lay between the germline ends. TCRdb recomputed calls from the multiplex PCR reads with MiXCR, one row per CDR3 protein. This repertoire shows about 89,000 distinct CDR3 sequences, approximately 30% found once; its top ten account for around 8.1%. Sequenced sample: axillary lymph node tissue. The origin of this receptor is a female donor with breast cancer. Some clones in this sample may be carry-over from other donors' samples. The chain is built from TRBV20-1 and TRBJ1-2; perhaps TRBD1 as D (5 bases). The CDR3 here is CSARNPMGGANRIGLYGYTF. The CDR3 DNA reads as TGCAGTGCTAGAAACCCCATGGGAGGGGCCAATCGGATTGGGCTATATGGCTACACCTTC.